What follows describes a single T cell receptor beta chain. Antigen specificity is unknown. This record comes from a study of Ad26.COV2.S vaccination and SARS-CoV-2 variants. Treatment reported: around 19 received Ad26.COV2.S at low or high dose, single or two shots; about 5 received placebo; per-sample allocation not given. The samples date from day 63 after the first vaccine or placebo injection. This person who donated was an adult of 18-55 years in Boston. Produced via immunoSEQ multiplex PCR; TCRdb's table is partial and in-frame only. The sample lists about 480,000 clones, 87% occurring once. Study-level findings and limits: Spike-specific TCR breadth in vaccine recipients exceeded that seen in placebo recipients. Total T cell responses, in the TCR breadth and depth analyses, may have been underestimated.

Germline loops: CDR1 SGHTA, CDR2 FQGNSA. Deletions cut 7 bases from V and 9 bases from J, with 19 bases between. The CDR3 spans 14 residues. The source material was peripheral blood, sampled in a trial of Ad26.COV2.S vaccine versus placebo. The sequence was obtained from a person aged 18 to 65 who received the Ad26.COV2.S COVID-19 vaccine or a placebo. The V gene is TRBV7-2, the J gene TRBJ2-1; D is ambiguous. CDR3 nucleotides: TGTGCCAGCACCCTCTGGTTCAACGCAGGTGAGCAGTTCTTC. Translated, it gives CASTLWFNAGEQFF.